What follows are 21 T cell receptor beta chains derived from one specimen sequenced in a study of blood T cell repertoires in COVID-19. This table comes from immunoSEQ multiplex PCR, and its TCRdb copy is limited to in-frame clones, with some not included. The table has a few hundred thousand clones, around nine tenths seen once; the top ten hold about an eighth. Sequencing was performed on peripheral blood. The receptors shown here come from a woman between 55 and 75 years old with acute or convalescent COVID-19.

The chain recombines TRBV2 with TRBJ1-1, with D perhaps TRBD1 (5 bases). CDR1 and CDR2 (germline): SNHLY, FYNNEI. Trimming took 6 bases from V and 1 from J, leaving 12 bases between them. The CDR3 spans 14 residues. The CDR3 is CASRDQGGNTEAFF. DNA for the CDR3: TGTGCCAGCAGGGATCAGGGTGGGAACACTGAAGCTTTCTTT.

J is TRBJ2-1 and V is TRBV18; TRBD2 aligns across 7 bases. This CDR3 has 16 residues. Germline V gene sequence: CDR1 KGHSH, CDR2 LQKENI. V shed 1 base and J 4 bases; nucleotides not matched to a gene: 7. The CDR3 nucleotides are TGTGCCAGCTCACCACAGGTGCGAGCGGGATACAATGAGCAGTTCTTC. Encoded protein: CASSPQVRAGYNEQFF. Full variable domain (missing parts from reference TRBV18 and TRBJ2-1): NAGVMQNPRHLVRRRGQEARLRCSPMKGHSHVYWYRQLPEEGLKFMVYLQKENIIDESGMPKERFSAEFPKEGPSILRIQQVVRGDSAAYFCASSPQVRAGYNEQFFGPGTRLTVL.

The chain has TRBV3-1 (or the pseudogene TRBV3-2) and TRBJ1-3; D is uncertain. Between the trimmed V and J ends, which lost 0 bases and 4 bases, there was a span of 4 bases. The CDR3 is 13 residues long. Germline-derived CDR1 and CDR2 are LGHDT and YNNKEL (reference sequence). The CDR3 bases are TGTGCCAGCAGCCAAGATCCGGGAAACACCATATATTTT. This encodes CASSQDPGNTIYF.

This CDR3 is CASSYLPGGLNSPLHF. The CDR3 coding sequence is TGTGCCAGCAGTTACTTGCCCGGGGGGCTTAATTCACCCCTCCACTTT. The rearrangement links TRBV6-5 to TRBJ1-6; D might be TRBD1 (6 bases). Germline V lookup: CDR1 MNHEY, CDR2 SVGAGI. This CDR3 contains 16 residues. The V end was cut by 1 base, the J end by 6 bases, with 13 bases between.

This sequence joins TRBV7-2 and TRBJ1-1; unclear D gene. This CDR3 spans 15 amino acids. Germline CDR1 reads SGHTA; CDR2 reads FQGNSA. Trimming took off 2 bases at V and 0 bases at J, with 10 bases between the two ends. The chain's CDR3 is CASSLQTTLNTEAFF. The CDR3 coding sequence is TGTGCCAGCAGCTTACAAACAACCCTGAACACTGAAGCTTTCTTT.

The table lists this clone with a count of one. The V gene is TRBV28, the J gene TRBJ2-7; 11 positions match TRBD2. Germline lookup yields CDR1 MDHEN and CDR2 SYDVKM. The CDR3 spans 16 residues. The junction had 13 bases not matched to a gene; V was cut back by 6 bases and J by 6 bases. Here the CDR3 reads CASRGLLAGAGGEQYF. CDR3 DNA: TGTGCCAGCAGGGGTCTACTAGCGGGAGCTGGGGGCGAGCAGTACTTC. Complete variable domain (other parts from reference TRBV28 and TRBJ2-7): DVKVTQSSRYLVKRTGEKVFLECVQDMDHENMFWYRQDPGLGLRLIYFSYDVKMKEKGDIPEGYSVSREKKERFSLILESASTNQTSMYLCASRGLLAGAGGEQYFGPGTRLTVT.

This chain links TRBV5-1 with TRBJ2-5; TRBD1 agrees at 7 bases. Germline trimming cut 0 bases from V and 3 bases from J; bases unmatched to any gene: 11. This CDR3 has 17 amino acids. Per germline, CDR1 SGHRS and CDR2 YFSETQ. CDR3 amino acids: CASSLDLQGSVEETQYF. In DNA form, the CDR3 reads TGCGCCAGCAGCTTGGACCTACAGGGGAGTGTAGAAGAGACCCAGTACTTC.

The chain links TRBV7-2 to TRBJ2-2; TRBD1 matches at 8 bases. The germline V gene encodes CDR1 SGHTA and CDR2 FQGNSA. Trimming removed 5 bases from V and 0 bases from J; junction bases left unmatched: 5. This CDR3 comprises 16 residues. The CDR3 is CASSTGQGTNTGELFF. As DNA, the CDR3 is TGTGCCAGCAGCACTGGACAGGGAACGAACACCGGGGAGCTGTTTTTT. Full variable domain (remainder filled in from reference TRBV7-2 and TRBJ2-2): GAGVSQSPSNKVTEKGKDVELRCDPISGHTALYWYRQSLGQGLEFLIYFQGNSAPDKSGLPSDRFSAERTGGSVSTLTIQRTQQEDSAVYLCASSTGQGTNTGELFFGEGSRLTVL.

V and J are TRBV7-9 and TRBJ1-6; D not resolved. Per germline, CDR1 SEHNR and CDR2 FQNEAQ (reference sequence). The CDR3 totals 15 residues. V was shortened by 3 bases and J by 11 bases, with 17 bases between the two germline ends. The CDR3 here is CASSFYERSPTPLHF. The CDR3 nucleotides are TGTGCCAGCAGCTTTTACGAGAGGTCCCCGACACCCCTCCACTTT.

The V gene is TRBV6-1, the J gene TRBJ2-3; 11 bases agree with TRBD2. CDR1 is MNHNS, CDR2 SASEGT, per germline. The CDR3 is 17 amino acids. J was trimmed by 5 bases and V by 3 bases; bases with no gene match: 10. The CDR3 nucleotides are TGTGCCAGCAGTGAGGGGCTAGCGGGAGGAAGGCGAGATACGCAGTATTTT. This gives the protein CASSEGLAGGRRDTQYF.

The chain carries TRBV9 and TRBJ1-3; TRBD1 aligns across 7 bases. The V gene end was trimmed by 6 bases and the J gene end by 0 bases; junction bases not matched to a gene: 9. Germline V lookup: CDR1 SGDLS, CDR2 YYNGEE. This CDR3 has 16 residues. CDR3 region: CASTRSTGNSGNTIYF. CDR3 sequence (DNA): TGTGCCAGCACCCGGTCGACAGGGAACTCTGGAAACACCATATATTTT.

The rearrangement links TRBV11-3 to TRBJ2-7, with 7 positions matching TRBD2. Germline lookup yields CDR1 SGHNT and CDR2 YENEEA. Trimming took 2 bases from V and 5 from J; bases not matched to a gene: 3. CDR3 size: 13 residues. The CDR3 region is CASSLIRGDEQYF. The CDR3, as DNA: TGTGCCAGCAGCTTAATCCGGGGGGACGAGCAGTACTTC.

The gene calls are TRBV6-2 or TRBV6-3 and TRBJ1-6; the D gene is possibly TRBD1 (5 bases). There are 16 residues in the CDR3. The V gene's germline CDR1 is MNHEY and CDR2 SVGEGT. V was cut by 2 bases and J by 8 bases, with 16 bases left in between. CDR3 residues: CASSYPWEGVYSPLHF. The CDR3 bases are TGTGCCAGCAGTTACCCCTGGGAAGGGGTGTATTCACCCCTCCACTTT.

This clone has more than one count but fewer than ten. CDR3 nucleotide sequence: TGTGCCAGCTGGGGCCAAAGACGGGGAGGTGAAAAACTGTTTTTT. This translates into CASWGQRRGGEKLFF. The chain recombines TRBV28 with TRBJ1-4; weak D call: TRBD1 (5 bases). The V gene's germline CDR1 is MDHEN and CDR2 SYDVKM. Trimming left V 8 bases short and J 7 bases short, with 20 bases between. The CDR3 totals 15 residues.

This rearrangement joins TRBV27 to TRBJ1-4; D remains unclear. V lost 2 bases, J lost 0 bases, and 7 bases lay in between. This CDR3 is built from 15 residues. Germline values: CDR1 MNHEY, CDR2 SMNVEV (reference sequence). The CDR3 DNA is TGTGCCAGCAGTTTAGCCCCAGCAACTAATGAAAAACTGTTTTTT. Amino acid sequence: CASSLAPATNEKLFF.

The chain couples TRBV5-5 to TRBJ1-2; D is perhaps TRBD1 (5 bases). Trimming pared 1 base from V and 6 bases from J, leaving 10 bases between. Germline V CDR1 and CDR2: SGHKS, YYEKEE (reference sequence). The CDR3 consists of 13 residues. This CDR3 reads CASSLRQGNGYTF. CDR3 bases: TGTGCCAGCAGCTTGCGGCAGGGAAATGGCTACACCTTC.

The sample holds a few counts of this clone. V usage is TRBV7-2 and J usage is TRBJ2-1; 13 bases are shared with TRBD2. CDR3 length: 18 residues. Germline lookup yields CDR1 SGHTA and CDR2 FQGNSA. V was pared by 4 bases and J by 0 bases, with 6 bases of the junction left unmatched. The CDR3 bases are TGTGCCAGCAGCTCCCCGACTAGCGGGAGGAGCTCCTACAATGAGCAGTTCTTC. Translation: CASSSPTSGRSSYNEQFF.

This clone was observed a single time. V and J are TRBV6-5 and TRBJ2-7; 8 bases align to TRBD2. Trimming took 0 bases from V and 7 from J; bases not matched to a gene: 11. Germline values: CDR1 MNHEY, CDR2 SVGAGI. The CDR3 is 16 residues long. As DNA, the CDR3 is TGTGCCAGCAGTTACTCTCCGGCTAGCGGGCCTGTAGAGCAGTACTTC. It is translated as CASSYSPASGPVEQYF.

The rearrangement uses TRBV5-1 and TRBJ1-6; D gene unclear. V lost 0 bases and J 0 bases, leaving 7 bases between the germline ends. There are 16 residues in the CDR3. Germline-derived CDR1 and CDR2 are SGHRS and YFSETQ. CDR3 bases: TGCGCCAGCAGCTTGGAGAGTAGCTCCTATAATTCACCCCTCCACTTT. Protein sequence: CASSLESSSYNSPLHF. The full variable domain, rest sourced from reference TRBV5-1 and TRBJ1-6, is KAGVTQTPRYLIKTRGQQVTLSCSPISGHRSVSWYQQTPGQGLQFLFEYFSETQRNKGNFPGRFSGRQFSNSRSEMNVSTLELGDSALYLCASSLESSSYNSPLHFGNGTRLTVT.

The CDR3 region is CASSLGLAGDEQFF. The CDR3 DNA follows: TGTGCCAGCAGCCTTGGACTAGCGGGAGATGAGCAGTTCTTC. V is TRBV9 and J is TRBJ2-1, with 13 bases matching TRBD2. The CDR3 is 14 residues long. The V and J ends lost 4 bases and 8 bases, in that order; junction bases with no gene match: 3. Germline values: CDR1 SGDLS, CDR2 YYNGEE.

The rearrangement joins TRBV4-2 to TRBJ1-6, with 11 bases fitting TRBD1. V gave up 1 base and J gave up 14 bases; unmatched junction bases: 7. The V gene's germline CDR1 is LGHNA and CDR2 YNFKEQ. The CDR3 length is 15 residues. The CDR3 DNA reads TGTGCCAGCAGCCAAGTTAGGACAGGGGGCATTTCCCTCCACTTT. It is translated as CASSQVRTGGISLHF.